One and the same sample provided the 7 T cell receptor beta chains below, sequenced in a study of T and B cells in COVID-19 patients. TRB rearrangements were amplified by multiplex PCR with BIOMED2 TRB-A/B primers. TCRdb used MiXCR to reprocess the multiplex PCR reads, holding one entry per CDR3 protein. The table records 9,500 to 13,000 distinct CDR3 sequences, 30% to 35% of them present only once. Blood genomic DNA input for TRB amplification was about 250-500 ng. Sequenced sample: blood. All receptors come from a human donor with active COVID-19.

The chain recombines TRBV24-1 with TRBJ2-5; TRBD2 agrees at 11 bases. The CDR3 has 17 residues. CDR1 KGHDR and CDR2 SFDVKD come from the germline V gene. Losses at the gene ends were 1 base for V and 2 bases for J; bases not matched to a gene: 5. The CDR3 sequence: CATSDFTGLADQETQYF. The CDR3 region has the DNA TGTGCCACCAGTGATTTCACGGGACTAGCGGATCAAGAGACCCAGTACTTC.

The rearrangement links TRBV4-2 to TRBJ1-5; D perhaps matches TRBD1 (5 bases). This CDR3 spans 15 amino acids. Trimming cost V 1 base and J 3 bases, with 10 bases left between them. Germline V gives CDR1 LGHNA, CDR2 YNFKEQ. CDR3 bases: TGTGCCAGCAGCCAAGGAGCGGGGCCCAATCAGCCCCAGCATTTT. This translates into CASSQGAGPNQPQHF.

This clonotype is categorized as medium-sized. The rearrangement uses TRBV6-5 and TRBJ1-3; D is ambiguous. V gave up 6 bases and J gave up 0 bases, with 12 bases separating them. CDR1 and CDR2 (germline): MNHEY, SVGAGI. The CDR3 covers 15 residues. In DNA form, the CDR3 reads TGTGCCAGCAGCCCCTTCGGTATCTCTGGAAACACCATATATTTT. It encodes CASSPFGISGNTIYF.

There are a few counts of this clonotype. This sequence joins TRBV4-3 and TRBJ2-5, with D possibly being TRBD1 (5 bases). The CDR3 spans 16 residues. The germline V gene has CDR1 LGHNA and CDR2 YSLEER. Trimming took 0 bases from V and 7 from J, leaving 18 bases between them. CDR3 nucleotides: TGCGCCAGCAGCCAAGATATAACAGGAAACGTGTGGACCCAGTACTTC. Its protein product is CASSQDITGNVWTQYF.

The chain uses TRBV6-6 and TRBJ1-1; D is ambiguous. The CDR3 extends over 14 amino acids. Trimming removed 2 bases at V and 0 bases at J, with 7 bases between. CDR1 and CDR2 from the germline V gene are MNHNY and SVGAGI (reference sequence). This CDR3 is CASSYGNLNTEAFF. The CDR3, as DNA: TGTGCCAGCAGTTACGGAAACCTGAACACTGAAGCTTTCTTT.

This clonotype has more than one count but fewer than ten. The genes are TRBV20-1 and TRBJ2-5, with TRBD1 as a possible D gene (5 bases). The CDR3 length is 12 residues. Germline CDR1 reads DFQATT; CDR2 reads SNEGSKA (reference sequence). The chain's CDR3 is CSSGQIQETQYF. The CDR3 nucleotides are TGCAGCTCAGGGCAGATACAAGAGACCCAGTACTTC.

This clonotype was counted only a few times. The chain is built from TRBV18 and TRBJ1-4; D is unresolved. Germline CDR1 KGHSH, CDR2 LQKENI. V was shortened by 3 bases and J by 0 bases, with 14 bases between the two germline ends. This CDR3 is built from 17 residues. Here the CDR3 DNA reads TGTGCCAGCTCACCCTTTAGGGTGAAGGCAACTAATGAAAAACTGTTTTTT. It codes for CASSPFRVKATNEKLFF.